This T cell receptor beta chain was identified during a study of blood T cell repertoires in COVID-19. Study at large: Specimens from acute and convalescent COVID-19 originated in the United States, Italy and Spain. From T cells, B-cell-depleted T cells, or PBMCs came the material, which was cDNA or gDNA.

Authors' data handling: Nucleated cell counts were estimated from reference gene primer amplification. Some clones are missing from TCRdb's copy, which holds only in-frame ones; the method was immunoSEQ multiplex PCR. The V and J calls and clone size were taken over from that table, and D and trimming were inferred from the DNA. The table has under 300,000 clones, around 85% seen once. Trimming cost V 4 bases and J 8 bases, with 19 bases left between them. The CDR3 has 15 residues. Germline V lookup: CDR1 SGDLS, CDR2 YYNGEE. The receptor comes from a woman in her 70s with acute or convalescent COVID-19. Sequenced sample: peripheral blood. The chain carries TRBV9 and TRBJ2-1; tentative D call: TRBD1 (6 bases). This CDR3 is CASSSVGDKRDEQFF. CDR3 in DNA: TGTGCCAGCAGCTCAGTGGGGGACAAGCGCGATGAGCAGTTCTTC.